This record covers a single T cell receptor beta chain. This sample stems from a study of blood T cell repertoires in COVID-19. The CDR3 contains 14 residues. Trimming shortened V by 6 bases and J by 6 bases, and 17 bases separated the two germline ends. Germline CDR1 reads MNHEY; CDR2 reads SVGAGI. Method: immunoSEQ multiplex PCR; TCRdb's copy keeps in-frame clones and lacks some. The sample includes roughly 100,000 clones, 75% to 90% of them seen just once. The source material was peripheral blood. This TCR was sampled from a woman aged 45 to 65 with COVID-19, enrolled during active disease. This rearrangement joins TRBV6-5 to TRBJ1-2; D is perhaps TRBD1 (5 bases). CDR3 DNA: TGTGCCAGCAGGTCCAGCGGGACCTCCCATGGCTACACCTTC. The encoded protein is CASRSSGTSHGYTF.